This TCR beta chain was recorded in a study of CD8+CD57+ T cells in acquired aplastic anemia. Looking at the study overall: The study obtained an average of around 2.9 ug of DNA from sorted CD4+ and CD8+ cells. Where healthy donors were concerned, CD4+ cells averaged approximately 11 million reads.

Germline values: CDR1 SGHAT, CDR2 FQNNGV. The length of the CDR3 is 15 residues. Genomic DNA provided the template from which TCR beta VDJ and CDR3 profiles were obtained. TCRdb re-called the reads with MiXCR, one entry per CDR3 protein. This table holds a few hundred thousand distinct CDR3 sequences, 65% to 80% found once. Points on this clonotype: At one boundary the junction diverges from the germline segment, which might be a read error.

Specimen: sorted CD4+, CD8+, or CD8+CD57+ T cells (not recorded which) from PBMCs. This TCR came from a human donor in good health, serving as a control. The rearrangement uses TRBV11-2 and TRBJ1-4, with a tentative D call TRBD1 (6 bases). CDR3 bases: TGTGCCAGCAGTTTAGGGGCAGGGGCAAATGAAAAACTGTTTTTT. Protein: CASSLGAGANEKLFF.